The clone carrying this TCR beta chain was found a few times. Its antigen is still unknown. V dropped 1 base and J dropped 7 bases, with 10 bases sitting between them. The germline gives CDR1 SGHTA, CDR2 FQGNSA. The CDR3 sequence is 13 residues long. The sample belongs to a study of blood T cells in healthy people across ages. Study-wide findings and caveats: Among T cells, TCR beta diversity per million cells dropped roughly linearly as age rose.

It was with a sample-barcoded 5' primer and a J-beta primer mix that a second PCR of roughly 7 to 11 cycles was run. In TCRdb, the 5' RACE reads were re-called with MiXCR into one record per CDR3 protein. The data show around 620,000 distinct CDR3 sequences, with approximately 30% seen just once and roughly 20% held by the top ten. The source material was blood. This receptor was taken from a woman in her seventies in good health. The genes are TRBV7-2 and TRBJ1-2, with D tentatively TRBD1 (6 bases). In DNA, the CDR3 is TGTGCCAGCAGCTTAGAGGGGGGGATTGGCTACACCTTC. Its translation is CASSLEGGIGYTF.